This TCR beta chain comes out of a study of tumor-infiltrating lymphocytes in localized non-small cell lung cancer. Notes on the study in general: Each assay used a separate piece of the same tissue. No link was found between tumor T-cell fraction and recurrence-free survival.

CDR1 and CDR2 from the germline V gene are MGHRA and YSYEKL. The J segment lost 5 bases and the V segment lost 0 bases, leaving 2 bases of the junction unmatched. This CDR3 spans 14 amino acids. This clone ranks as medium-sized. As yet, its antigen is unknown. Profiling relied on immunoSEQ multiplex PCR, and the TCRdb table lists in-frame clones only, not all of them. The table lists 20,000 to 25,000 clones, nearly 70% of them singletons, with roughly 14% in the top ten. This sequence originates from a human donor with non-small cell lung cancer. This chain connects TRBV4-1 to TRBJ1-2; 8 bases match TRBD1. What was sequenced was lung tumor tissue. The DNA of the CDR3 is TGCGCCAGCAGCCAAGACCACAGGGGGTATGGCTACACCTTC. Protein sequence: CASSQDHRGYGYTF.